This section outlines one TCR beta chain sequence together with its context. Its cognate antigen has yet to be identified. The input lacks base qualities; no much larger clone sits a single base away. In total, 630 or so healthy bone marrow donors made up the cohort. All cohort members were sampled while nominally healthy, although unrecorded immune exposures were likely present. The donor tested CMV seronegative, placing the donor among the roughly 400 seronegative members of the cohort. A peripheral blood sample was collected from each donor, and TCR beta sequencing was performed on peripheral blood mononuclear cells. Genomic DNA was extracted from the blood cell samples with the Qiagen DNeasy Blood Extraction Kit. Libraries were built with the immunoSEQ multiplex PCR assay. For the multiplex PCR, a mixture combining 60 forward primers for TCR Vbeta segments and 13 reverse primers for TCR Jbeta segments was used. Amplification of the CDR3 region of rearranged TCR beta genes was performed with a multiplex PCR assay on genomic DNA. The amplified TCR beta libraries were sequenced on the Illumina HiSeq System as 87-base-pair reads. As for the authors' bioinformatics: Across the 670 or so repertoires, a later analysis counted tens of millions of unique TCR beta chains, about 10 million of which were shared by at least two donors. Raw reads were error-corrected and collapsed into unique sequences with a nearest-neighbor algorithm that merged closely related sequences to remove PCR and sequencing errors. Alignment of CDR3 sequences to IMGT reference sequences was used to assign V, D and J gene segments. Each retained sequence needed at least a six-nucleotide match to both a V gene segment and a J gene segment. A rearrangement counted as productive if the CDR3 had no stop codons and remained in frame with V and J, and every other rearrangement counted as non-productive. CDR3 was defined according to IMGT convention as the region running from the second conserved V-encoded cysteine to the conserved J-encoded phenylalanine. Sequences without an unambiguous match to a single V gene segment were excluded from the earlier analysis of approximately 560 of the donors. An earlier analysis of 587 of the donors called V segments functional above 56.7% productive rearrangements and segregating when the between-donor standard deviation exceeded 5%. To diagnose cytomegalovirus status from the catalog of TCR beta chain sequences, a statistical classification framework was built. A later analysis assigned V and J genes by comparing TCR nucleotide sequences with IMGT/GENE-DB human TR gene sequences. The TCRdist pipeline was used in a later analysis to assign CDR3 sequences and most-parsimonious VDJ recombination scenarios. In a later analysis, each TCR beta chain was defined by its CDR3 amino acid sequence together with its V-gene family, and reads without a unique V-gene family were excluded. In a later analysis, 550 to 650 highly shared, low-generation-probability nucleotide sequences were removed to address suspected cross-contamination and a sequencing artifact. In a later analysis, a clonal expansion index for each public chain was calculated from normalized within-repertoire ranks of inferred template counts. Generation probabilities in a later analysis came from a VDJ recombination model fitted to out-of-frame rearrangements, and those results were checked against IGoR. In a later analysis, hypergeometric tests were used to score TCR-TCR, TCR-HLA and TCR-CMV co-occurrence, with a repertoire-size bias correction applied to TCR pairs. To estimate false discovery rates, a later analysis permuted the HLA or CMV assignments 20 times. In a later analysis, co-occurring TCRs were grouped with DBSCAN, and TCRdist sequence similarity was added when clustering was performed within HLA-allele-positive subsets. Repertoires with fewer than 30,000 or more than 120,000 public chains were left out of co-occurrence clustering, as were five repertoires with anomalous nucleotide sharing. Not all clones reach the TCRdb copy of this immuneACCESS table, which keeps in-frame sequences only. Checked studies attribute under half of the gap to unresolved V genes and leave the rest unexplained. From that table come the V and J calls and clone size; the DNA was used to work out D and trimming. This sample comprises under 150,000 clones, roughly 78% of them detected only once. The ten largest clones capture 6.3% of the sample.

This sample stems from a study of cytomegalovirus exposure and HLA in healthy donors (TCRdb year 2017). For the wider study: According to an earlier analysis of 450 to 650 of the donors, 150 million to 200 million T cells yielded roughly 110 million unique TCR beta sequences and around 280 Gb of sequence data. In a later analysis, previously published TCR beta repertoires from roughly 710 donors were re-analyzed and high-resolution HLA genotyping was added so that TCR occurrence patterns could be studied. To decide whether each TCR beta V gene segment behaved as functional or pseudogenic, an earlier analysis of 587 of the donors relied on high-throughput TCR beta sequencing. Both class I and class II loci were covered by HLA typing, at four-digit resolution. Because of strong linkage in the cohort, a few DR-DQ haplotypes were treated as single units for association and clustering. An early release covering roughly 640 HLA-typed donors comprised approximately 290 gigabases of sequencing data and around 80 million unique TCR sequences. To predict cytomegalovirus infection status, the study brought together high-throughput TCR immunosequencing, statistical association of individual TCRs with disease status, and machine learning. The genetic ancestry cluster associated with self-reported Caucasian donors included around 76% of the roughly 400 genotyped donors. Every discovery cohort repertoire had been produced on one sequencing platform. Typing coverage differed by locus: A, B, C, DRB1 and DQB1 were typed in roughly 620-630 donors, DQA1 in 500 to 550, DPA1 in over 600, and DPB1 in roughly 450. A later genetic analysis took genome-wide SNP genotypes for 398 of the 666 donors and used that subset as a discovery cohort. In the later analysis, no new phenotypic data were used to find candidate immune exposures; instead, reliance was placed on TCR beta sequences and their occurrence across donors. On average, approximately 250,000 unique TCR beta nucleotide sequences were sequenced per donor among 350 to 400 genotyped donors of the cohort, with roughly 18% of those sequences being non-productive. Donor age, sex, ethnicity and CMV serostatus were compiled together with the repertoire data. The study aimed to test whether signatures of past pathogen exposure could be identified by cataloging public T cell receptors. The study profiled the T cell repertoires of approximately 700 subjects by immunosequencing and related them to cytomegalovirus serostatus. Along with the roughly 610-subject first cohort, a separate validation cohort of over a hundred different subjects was used.

There are 14 amino acids in the CDR3, from cysteine to phenylalanine inclusive. The read is trimmed to its CDR3 DNA, 42 bases read in frame from base 1. The V and J ends are trimmed by 5 bases and 0 bases, leaving 14 bases between them. CDR1 SQVTM and CDR2 ANQGSEA are derived from the germline V gene. The investigation overall reported the following: The sequencing pipeline was judged likely to have produced a cluster of highly shared sequence variants as a technical artifact. For the cohort, immune exposure information was limited to CMV serostatus. The classifier was reported to diagnose cytomegalovirus status with high specificity and sensitivity in both the original cohort and the validation cohort. In an earlier analysis of 587 of the donors, most TCR beta V segments appeared in productive rearrangements about 90% or about 30% of the time, broadly matching IMGT annotations. The presence/absence analyses assumed that sequencing depth was roughly uniform across donors, and that assumption may not be true. In a later analysis, the rate of TCR association differed among HLA loci, with DRB1 alleles having the most associated TCRs and HLA-C alleles having the fewest. Correlated functional status among segregating V segments might reflect linkage disequilibrium, but an unknown experimental factor could not be ruled out. This cohort had only TCR beta chains sequenced, and the lack of alpha or paired-chain data limited which features could be detected. A further reported finding was that TCR beta sequences accurately predicted the HLA-A and HLA-B alleles for most subjects in the first cohort. In a later genetic analysis, fewer N-insertions in productive TCRs were reported among donors in an Asian-associated ancestry cluster than the approximately 670-donor mean. Because HLA typing was missing for some donors at each locus, association tests included only the typed subset. In a later analysis, most CMV-associated TCR beta chains were found to appear HLA-restricted, with HLA associations seemingly driven largely by CMV exposure. A total of some 180 TCR beta chains were listed by the study as associated with cytomegalovirus. Across donors, most TCR sequences were observed very rarely, whereas some public TCRs were present in many individuals. In a later analysis, HLA-associated TCR beta chains were found to be more clonally expanded and to have lower generation probabilities than equally common non-associated chains. In vitro tests confirmed that a few of the cytomegalovirus-associated TCR beta chains recognize cytomegalovirus antigens. The 87-base-pair reads could not distinguish some IMGT-functional V segments, including TRBV6-2 and TRBV6-3, so those segments were excluded. An association between a missense DCLRE1C variant and V-gene and J-gene trimming of TCR beta chains was found in a later genetic analysis and replicated in an independent cohort. It was suggested by the authors that the approach could potentially be generalized to other disease states and immunological phenotypes. Because counts were too low, some 16 rarely observed V segments, including chromosome 9 orphons, were excluded from the earlier analysis of several hundred of the donors. When HLA alleles, especially DR and DQ, strongly co-occurred, attributing TCR associations to individual alleles was difficult. In a later analysis, several top co-occurrence clusters were reported to appear linked to parvovirus B19, influenza, CMV and Epstein-Barr virus. A later analysis associated roughly 17,000 TCR beta sequences with specific HLA alleles at a false discovery rate of 0.05.

Sequenced sample: PBMCs. The chain is encoded by TRBV29-1 joined to TRBJ2-7; TRBD2 is a possible D gene, resting on 5 matching bases. This TCR was recovered from a woman aged 40 to 50 in good health and CMV-seronegative. The base sequence is TGCAGCGTTCGGTCCAGCGGACCCTCCTACGAGCAGTACTTC. This gives the protein CSVRSSGPSYEQYF.